This TCR beta chain was recorded in a study of blood T cell repertoires in COVID-19. Germline values: CDR1 SEHNR, CDR2 FQNEAQ (reference sequence). V shed 10 bases, J shed 1 base, and the junction held 4 bases outside the gene matches. This CDR3 region has 13 residues. TCRdb's copy holds only in-frame clones and misses some; the assay was immunoSEQ multiplex PCR. This table holds more than 300,000 clones, around 92% found once. This sequence originates from a man aged 18-30 years who had recovered from COVID-19. The V and J genes are TRBV7-9 and TRBJ1-1; TRBD1 aligns across 9 bases. Sequenced sample: peripheral blood. The CDR3 sequence is CAIAGQGNTEAFF. The CDR3 nucleotides are TGTGCCATTGCGGGACAGGGGAACACTGAAGCTTTCTTT.